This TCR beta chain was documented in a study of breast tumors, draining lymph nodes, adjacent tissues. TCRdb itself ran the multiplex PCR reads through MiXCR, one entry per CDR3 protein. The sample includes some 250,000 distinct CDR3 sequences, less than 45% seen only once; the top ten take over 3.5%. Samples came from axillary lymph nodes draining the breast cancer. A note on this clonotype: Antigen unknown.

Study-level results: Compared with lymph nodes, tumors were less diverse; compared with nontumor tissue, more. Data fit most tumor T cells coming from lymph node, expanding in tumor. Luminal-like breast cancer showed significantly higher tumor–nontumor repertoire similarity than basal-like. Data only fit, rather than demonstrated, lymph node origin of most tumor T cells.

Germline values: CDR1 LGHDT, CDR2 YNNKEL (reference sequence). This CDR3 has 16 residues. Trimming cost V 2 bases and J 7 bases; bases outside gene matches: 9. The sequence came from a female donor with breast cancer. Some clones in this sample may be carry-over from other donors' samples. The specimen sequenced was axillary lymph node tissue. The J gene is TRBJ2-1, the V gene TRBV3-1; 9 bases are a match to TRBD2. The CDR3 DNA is TGTGCCAGCAGCCAAATAGTTAGCGGGAGCTGGAATGAGCAGTTCTTC. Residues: CASSQIVSGSWNEQFF.